The source of this T cell receptor (beta chain) is a study of shared T cell receptors in the human thymus. The repertoire was sequenced with immunoSEQ multiplex PCR; TCRdb's copy has only in-frame clones and lacks some. The sample has over 350,000 clones, approximately 95% seen once. Sequencing used thymocytes. This receptor was obtained from a human donor.

CDR3 loop: CASSRKETQYF. In DNA, the CDR3 is TGTGCCAGCAGCAGAAAAGAGACCCAGTACTTC. The chain links TRBV28 to TRBJ2-5; D is uncertain. V shed 6 bases and J shed 3 bases, with 5 bases lying between them. The CDR3 loop spans 11 amino acids. Germline V gene data show CDR1 as MDHEN and CDR2 as SYDVKM.